This T cell receptor (beta chain) was recovered during a study of read filtering for tumor transcriptome and immune sequencing. Study at large: R-ISS stage counts were under 10 for I, roughly 15 for II, about 7 for III.

Trimming took off 5 bases at V and 2 bases at J, with 10 bases between the two ends. The CDR3 contains 13 residues. The V gene's germline CDR1 is MNHNY and CDR2 SVGAGI (reference sequence). There are a few counts of this clonotype. What it binds is unknown. General study results and limits: RNA-seq captured clonotypes less deeply and reliably than IR-seq.

The library was built from around 0.4 ug RNA with molecular barcoded adaptors for alpha/delta and beta/gamma chains. Each CDR3 protein is one row after TCRdb ran MiXCR on the reads. The repertoire has 75,000 to 95,000 distinct CDR3 sequences, roughly 12% of them found once; the top ten carry about 15%. At the time of active disease, bone marrow was collected from every patient. What was sequenced was a population of CD138-negative cells sorted from bone marrow. The rearrangement joins TRBV6-6 to TRBJ2-7, with D tentatively TRBD1 (5 bases). The TCR was taken from a donor at least 40 years old with multiple myeloma. In DNA form, the CDR3 reads TGTGCCAGCAGTAACGACAGAGCCTACGAGCAGTACTTC. As protein: CASSNDRAYEQYF.